This T cell receptor (beta chain) derives from a study of OX40 agonist ivuxolimab in advanced cancers. The repertoire was sequenced with immunoSEQ multiplex PCR; TCRdb's copy has only in-frame clones and lacks some. The table has 65,000 to 80,000 clones, around 91% seen once; the top ten hold around 0.4%. V dropped 6 bases and J dropped 0 bases, with 14 bases sitting between them. Germline V lookup: CDR1 MNHEY, CDR2 SVGAGI. The CDR3 totals 15 residues. The TCR originated in an adult with an advanced solid tumor such as melanoma, head and neck, liver or kidney cancer. The chain carries TRBV6-5 and TRBJ2-5; D might be TRBD1 or TRBD2, each matching 6 bases. The sample here was CD4+ or CD8+ T cells sorted from blood, taken in a trial of the OX40 agonist ivuxolimab. The CDR3 sequence: CASRRQGGNQETQYF. CDR3 DNA sequence: TGTGCCAGCAGACGACAAGGGGGGAACCAAGAGACCCAGTACTTC.